This T cell receptor beta chain was observed in a study of regulatory and conventional T cells in RAG deficiency. Study results and caveats: Omenn CD25-high CD127-low cells may be activated cells, not true Tregs.

The method was immunoSEQ multiplex PCR; TCRdb's version includes in-frame clones alone and lacks a portion of them. Among 29,000 or so clones listed, nearly 95% were seen once. On this clone itself: The target antigen is unknown.

The sorted conventional CD4+ T cells were CD25-low and CD127-high, with genomic DNA sequenced. The CDR3 sequence is 14 residues long. Germline V gives CDR1 SEHNR, CDR2 FQNEAQ (reference sequence). The J segment lost 4 bases and the V segment lost 6 bases, leaving 7 bases of the junction unmatched. These same data were also listed under a study on regulatory T cells. From that study: Amplification used 52 TRBV primers and 13 TRBJ primers.

V is TRBV7-9 and J is TRBJ1-2, with TRBD1 identical over 8 bases. Material: CD25- CD4+ T cells sorted from blood. The clonotype was recovered from a human donor in good health. CDR3 sequence (DNA): TGTGCCAGCAGAGCGCAGGGGGCGCCCTATGGCTACACCTTC. Its translation is CASRAQGAPYGYTF.